Each of the 21 T cell receptor beta chains below was sequenced from the same sample in a study of cytomegalovirus exposure and HLA in healthy donors. With 60 Vbeta and 13 Jbeta primers, the PCR was carried out. Generated by immunoSEQ multiplex PCR, the TCRdb table keeps only in-frame clones and is missing some. The profile shows around 130,000 clones, about 8.5% of them singletons. Sequences were obtained from PBMCs. These receptors were collected from a man aged 35-49 years in good health and CMV-seronegative.

The chain is built from TRBV27 and TRBJ1-5; TRBD1 matches 7 bases. Germline V lookup: CDR1 MNHEY, CDR2 SMNVEV (reference sequence). Trimming at V came to 2 bases and at J to 4 bases, leaving 2 bases not matched to a gene. This CDR3 is built from 14 residues. The CDR3 sequence is CASSLRTGNQPQHF. The CDR3 nucleotides read TGTGCCAGCAGTTTACGGACAGGAAATCAGCCCCAGCATTTT.

The chain is built from TRBV4-3 and TRBJ2-7; D might be TRBD1 (7 bases). The CDR3 is 15 amino acids. Germline V gene data show CDR1 as LGHNA and CDR2 as YSLEER. V was shortened by 1 base and J by 2 bases, with 12 bases between the two germline ends. CDR3 protein: CASSQAEGAPYEQYF. For the CDR3, the DNA is TGCGCCAGCAGCCAAGCGGAGGGGGCTCCCTACGAGCAGTACTTC.

This clone was counted a few times. The chain is built from TRBV2 and TRBJ1-5, with D perhaps matching TRBD1 (6 bases). Trimming removed 5 bases at V and 5 bases at J, with 25 bases between. Germline V gives CDR1 SNHLY, CDR2 FYNNEI. The CDR3 covers 18 residues. The CDR3 sequence: CASSRSGGEGRPYQPQHF. CDR3 nucleotides: TGTGCCAGCAGTCGGTCGGGGGGCGAGGGTCGCCCTTATCAGCCCCAGCATTTT. The variable domain in full, completed from reference TRBV2 and TRBJ1-5, reads EPEVTQTPSHQVTQMGQEVILRCVPISNHLYFYWYRQILGQKVEFLVSFYNNEISEKSEIFDDQFSVERPDGSNFTLKIRSTKLEDSAMYFCASSRSGGEGRPYQPQHFGDGTRLSIL.

The V and J genes are TRBV19 and TRBJ2-6, with TRBD1 identical over 8 bases. V lost 10 bases and J lost 0; bases outside the gene matches: 5. The V gene's germline CDR1 is LNHDA and CDR2 SQIVND (reference sequence). The CDR3 contains 15 residues. CDR3 region: CATRDRPSGANVLTF. DNA for the CDR3: TGTGCCACCCGGGACAGGCCCTCTGGGGCCAACGTCCTGACTTTC.

CDR3 in DNA: TGTGCCAGCAGGGATACAGGGGGTCGGGAGACCCAGTACTTC. Residues: CASRDTGGRETQYF. This rearrangement joins TRBV7-6 to TRBJ2-5; 8 bases are shared with TRBD1. CDR3 length: 14 amino acids. From germline, CDR1 is SGHVS and CDR2 FNYEAQ. V gave up 6 bases and J gave up 5 bases; unmatched junction bases: 8.

This chain connects TRBV19 to TRBJ2-1, with D possibly TRBD1 on 7 matching bases. The CDR3 totals 15 residues. Per germline, CDR1 LNHDA and CDR2 SQIVND (reference sequence). V lost 3 bases and J lost 0, with 9 bases in between. In DNA form, the CDR3 reads TGTGCCAGTAGTATCCAGGGGGGCTCCTACAATGAGCAGTTCTTC. Amino acid sequence: CASSIQGGSYNEQFF. Supplemented by reference TRBV19 and TRBJ2-1, the full variable domain reads DGGITQSPKYLFRKEGQNVTLSCEQNLNHDAMYWYRQDPGQGLRLIYYSQIVNDFQKGDIAEGYSVSREKKESFPLTVTSAQKNPTAFYLCASSIQGGSYNEQFFGPGTRLTVL.

This clone showed up just a few times. In nucleotides, the CDR3 is TGCGCCAGCAGCCGTGGACTCGAGTACCAAGAGACCCAGTACTTC. It codes for CASSRGLEYQETQYF. The chain is built from TRBV5-1 and TRBJ2-5, with D possibly matching TRBD2 (5 bases). Germline CDR1 is SGHRS and CDR2 is YFSETQ. V dropped 4 bases and J dropped 0 bases, with 13 bases sitting between them. The CDR3 totals 15 residues.

The chain has TRBV10-1 and TRBJ2-3; TRBD2 aligns across 7 bases. There are 15 residues in the CDR3. Trimming cost V 3 bases and J 4 bases; bases outside gene matches: 7. The germline gives CDR1 WNHNN, CDR2 SYGVQD (reference sequence). CDR3 bases: TGCGCCAGCAGTGAAGGGACCGCGGGAGCAGATACGCAGTATTTT. Translation gives CASSEGTAGADTQYF.

The chain links TRBV4-2 to TRBJ2-1; TRBD2 aligns across 10 bases. Per germline, CDR1 LGHNA and CDR2 YNFKEQ. Trimming took 2 bases from V and 6 from J; bases not matched to a gene: 4. This CDR3 comprises 15 residues. In DNA, the CDR3 is TGTGCCAGCAGCCAACTACTAGCGGGGTTCAATGAGCAGTTCTTC. It is translated as CASSQLLAGFNEQFF.

The chain joins TRBV15 to TRBJ1-4; D may be TRBD1 (5 bases). The V end lost 4 bases, the J end lost 8 bases, and 14 bases lay between the germline ends. This CDR3 has 14 residues. CDR1 is LNHNV and CDR2 is YYDKDF in the germline V gene (reference sequence). This CDR3 reads CATSKGQGGEKLFF. CDR3 DNA sequence: TGTGCCACCAGCAAAGGGCAGGGAGGGGAAAAACTGTTTTTT. Supplemented by reference TRBV15 and TRBJ1-4, the full variable domain reads DAMVIQNPRYQVTQFGKPVTLSCSQTLNHNVMYWYQQKSSQAPKLLFHYYDKDFNNEADTPDNFQSRRPNTSFCFLDIRSPGLGDTAMYLCATSKGQGGEKLFFGSGTQLSVL.

This clone was observed a handful of times. This chain links TRBV4-2 with TRBJ1-4, with 9 bases that match TRBD1. The V segment lost 0 bases and the J segment 7 bases; nucleotides outside the gene matches: 15. CDR3 length equals 19 residues. Germline V gene data show CDR1 as LGHNA and CDR2 as YNFKEQ. The CDR3: CASSQEETGGVFYFEKLFF. The DNA for the CDR3 is TGTGCCAGCAGCCAAGAGGAAACAGGGGGCGTTTTTTACTTTGAAAAACTGTTTTTT.

The J gene is TRBJ2-7, the V gene TRBV19, with TRBD2 as a possible D gene (5 bases). The CDR3 spans 12 residues. V was clipped by 10 bases and J by 3 bases, with 13 bases between them. Germline V lookup: CDR1 LNHDA, CDR2 SQIVND (reference sequence). The CDR3 DNA reads TGTGCCACCGAGGGCCCCCTCTACGAGCAGTACTTC. Protein sequence: CATEGPLYEQYF.

The chain employs TRBV7-2 and TRBJ1-1, with D possibly being TRBD1 (5 bases). V gave up 5 bases and J gave up 5 bases, with 9 bases separating them. The CDR3 contains 12 residues. The germline V gene has CDR1 SGHTA and CDR2 FQGNSA. Written as DNA, the CDR3 is TGTGCCAGCAGCCTCAGGGTGACTGAAGCTTTCTTT. Its protein product is CASSLRVTEAFF.

This clone was seen more than once but under ten times. The chain recombines TRBV5-1 with TRBJ1-2; 9 bases fit TRBD1. V shed 4 bases, J shed 4 bases, and the junction held 8 bases outside the gene matches. The CDR3 covers 15 residues. Germline V gene data show CDR1 as SGHRS and CDR2 as YFSETQ. The CDR3 DNA reads TGCGCCAGCAGCGTGGGACAGGGCTCGGGCTATGGCTACACCTTC. It codes for CASSVGQGSGYGYTF. The full variable domain, rest sourced from reference TRBV5-1 and TRBJ1-2, is KAGVTQTPRYLIKTRGQQVTLSCSPISGHRSVSWYQQTPGQGLQFLFEYFSETQRNKGNFPGRFSGRQFSNSRSEMNVSTLELGDSALYLCASSVGQGSGYGYTFGSGTRLTVV.

The CDR3 coding sequence is TGCAGCGCCTCCGCCGGGACTGCCAGGGCGGGGGAGCAGTACTTC. Its translation is CSASAGTARAGEQYF. The V call is TRBV29-1, the J call TRBJ2-7; D is possibly TRBD2 (6 bases). The CDR3 consists of 15 residues. Per germline, CDR1 SQVTM and CDR2 ANQGSEA. Trimming took 7 bases from V and 7 from J, leaving 26 bases between them.

This clone was seen only a few times. This chain links TRBV5-6 with TRBJ2-1, with 11 bases matching TRBD1. The germline CDR1 and CDR2 sequences are SGHDT and YYEEEE. J gave up 6 bases and V 3 bases, and 5 bases lay outside the gene matches. The CDR3 has 15 residues. The CDR3 loop is CASSSPGQGVNEQFF. The CDR3 DNA is TGTGCCAGCAGCTCCCCGGGACAGGGGGTCAATGAGCAGTTCTTC.

This clone was seen a handful of times. This chain connects TRBV7-6 to TRBJ2-5, with D tentatively TRBD2 (5 bases). TRBJ2-7 explains the end of the DNA better; the J call may be wrong. CDR3 size: 13 residues. Germline V gives CDR1 SGHVS, CDR2 FNYEAQ. The CDR3 sequence is CASSLARGSEQYF. The CDR3 nucleotides are TGTGCCAGCAGCTTAGCACGGGGATCCGAGCAGTACTTC.

The chain links TRBV6-1 to TRBJ2-5; 7 nucleotides match TRBD1. Germline values: CDR1 MNHNS, CDR2 SASEGT. CDR3 length equals 15 residues. V lost 3 bases to trimming and J lost 1 base; unmatched junction nucleotides: 5. The CDR3: CASSDNWDSQETQYF. The DNA for the CDR3 is TGTGCCAGCAGTGATAACTGGGACAGCCAAGAGACCCAGTACTTC.

This chain uses TRBV4-1 with TRBJ2-7; D uncertain. This CDR3 is 15 amino acids long. V was clipped by 0 bases and J by 3 bases, with 12 bases between them. From germline, CDR1 is MGHRA and CDR2 YSYEKL. CDR3 protein: CASSQDPSELYEQYF. The CDR3 coding sequence is TGCGCCAGCAGCCAAGATCCCTCGGAGCTCTACGAGCAGTACTTC.

This clone was counted between two and nine times. The chain couples TRBV7-9 to TRBJ1-5; 7 bases align to TRBD1. This CDR3 region has 13 residues. Germline CDR1 reads SEHNR; CDR2 reads FQNEAQ (reference sequence). The V and J ends lost 8 bases and 0 bases, in that order; junction bases with no gene match: 1. CDR3 loop: CASGTDSNQPQHF. CDR3 bases: TGTGCCAGCGGGACAGATAGCAATCAGCCCCAGCATTTT. Looking up the rest from reference TRBV7-9 and TRBJ1-5 gives the full variable domain: DTGVSQNPRHKITKRGQNVTFRCDPISEHNRLYWYRQTLGQGPEFLTYFQNEAQLEKSRLLSDRFSAERPKGSFSTLEIQRTEQGDSAMYLCASGTDSNQPQHFGDGTRLSIL.

This rearrangement joins TRBV21-1 to TRBJ2-2; the D segment call TRBD1 is taken from the table without a DNA check. TRBV21-1 is a pseudogene. This CDR3 contains 15 residues. The CDR3 region has the DNA TGTGCCAGCAGTTCGACAGGGGAGCACACCGGGGAGCTGTTTTTT. Translated: CASSSTGEHTGELFF.